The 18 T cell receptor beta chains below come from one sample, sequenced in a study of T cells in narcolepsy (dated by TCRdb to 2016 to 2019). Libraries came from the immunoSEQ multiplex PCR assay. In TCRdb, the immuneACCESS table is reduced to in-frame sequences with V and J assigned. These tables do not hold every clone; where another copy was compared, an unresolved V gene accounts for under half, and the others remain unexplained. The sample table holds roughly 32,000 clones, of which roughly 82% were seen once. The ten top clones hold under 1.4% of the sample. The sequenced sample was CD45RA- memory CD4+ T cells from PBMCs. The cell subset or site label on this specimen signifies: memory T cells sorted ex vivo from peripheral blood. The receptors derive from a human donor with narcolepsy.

CDR3 bases: TGTGCCAGCAGTGAATCGGATCTCCACGAGCAGTACTTC. Translation gives CASSESDLHEQYF. The rearrangement links TRBV6-1 to TRBJ2-7; D gene ambiguous. The CDR3 consists of 13 residues. V was cut by 2 bases and J by 5 bases, with 10 bases left in between. Germline-derived CDR1 and CDR2 are MNHNS and SASEGT.

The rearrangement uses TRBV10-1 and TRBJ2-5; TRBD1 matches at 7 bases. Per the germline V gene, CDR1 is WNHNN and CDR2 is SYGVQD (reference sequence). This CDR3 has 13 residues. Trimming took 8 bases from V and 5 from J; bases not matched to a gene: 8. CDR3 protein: CASVGQAGETQYF. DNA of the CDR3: TGCGCCAGCGTCGGACAGGCAGGGGAGACCCAGTACTTC.

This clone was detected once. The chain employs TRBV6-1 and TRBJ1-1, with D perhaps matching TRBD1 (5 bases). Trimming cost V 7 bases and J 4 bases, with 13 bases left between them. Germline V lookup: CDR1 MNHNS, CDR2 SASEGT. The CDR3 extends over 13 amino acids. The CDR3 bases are TGTGCCAGCAAAACCGGGACCGGCACTGAAGCTTTCTTT. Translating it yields CASKTGTGTEAFF.

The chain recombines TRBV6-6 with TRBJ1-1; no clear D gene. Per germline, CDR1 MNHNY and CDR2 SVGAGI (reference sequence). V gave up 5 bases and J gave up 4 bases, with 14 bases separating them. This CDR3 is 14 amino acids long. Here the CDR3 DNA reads TGTGCCAGCAGTCCCAAGCCCACCGGCACTGAAGCTTTCTTT. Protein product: CASSPKPTGTEAFF.

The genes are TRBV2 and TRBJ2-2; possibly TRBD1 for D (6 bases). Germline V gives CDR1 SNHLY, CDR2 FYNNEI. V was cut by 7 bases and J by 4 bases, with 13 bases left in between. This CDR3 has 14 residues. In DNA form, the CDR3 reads TGTGCCAGCAAGGACAGAGGTCTCACCGGGGAGCTGTTTTTT. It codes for CASKDRGLTGELFF.

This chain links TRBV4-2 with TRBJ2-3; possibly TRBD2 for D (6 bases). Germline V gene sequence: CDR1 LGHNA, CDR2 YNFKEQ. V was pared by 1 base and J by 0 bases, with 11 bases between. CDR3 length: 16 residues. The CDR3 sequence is CASSQAIGGSTDTQYF. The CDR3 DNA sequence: TGTGCCAGCAGCCAAGCAATCGGGGGTAGCACAGATACGCAGTATTTT.

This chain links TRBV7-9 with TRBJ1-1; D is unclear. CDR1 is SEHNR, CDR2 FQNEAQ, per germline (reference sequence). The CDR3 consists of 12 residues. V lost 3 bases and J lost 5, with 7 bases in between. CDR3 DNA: TGTGCCAGCAGCTTCACGGGTACTGAAGCTTTCTTT. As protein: CASSFTGTEAFF.

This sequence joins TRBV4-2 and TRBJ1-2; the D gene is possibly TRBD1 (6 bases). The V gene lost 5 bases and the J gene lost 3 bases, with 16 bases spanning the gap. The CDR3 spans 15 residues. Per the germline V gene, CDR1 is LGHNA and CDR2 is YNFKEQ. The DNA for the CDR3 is TGTGCCAGCAGCTCCGGGTCAGGGGAGGACTATGGCTACACCTTC. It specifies CASSSGSGEDYGYTF.

Here the CDR3 DNA reads TGCGCCAGCAGCCGGGACAGGGGTTACGAGCAGTACTTC. Its protein product is CASSRDRGYEQYF. V and J are TRBV5-1 and TRBJ2-5, with TRBD1 matching 10 bases. Gene TRBJ2-7 matches the end of the DNA better, so the J call may be wrong. Germline loops: CDR1 SGHRS, CDR2 YFSETQ. The CDR3 is made up of 13 amino acids.

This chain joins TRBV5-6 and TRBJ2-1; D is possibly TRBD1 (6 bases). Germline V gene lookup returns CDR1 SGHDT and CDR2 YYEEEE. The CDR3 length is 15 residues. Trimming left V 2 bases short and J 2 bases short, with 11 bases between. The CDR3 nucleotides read TGTGCCAGCAGCTTCCAAAGGGACACCTACAATGAGCAGTTCTTC. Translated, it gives CASSFQRDTYNEQFF. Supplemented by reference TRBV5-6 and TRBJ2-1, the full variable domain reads DAGVTQSPTHLIKTRGQQVTLRCSPKSGHDTVSWYQQALGQGPQFIFQYYEEEERQRGNFPDRFSGHQFPNYSSELNVNALLLGDSALYLCASSFQRDTYNEQFFGPGTRLTVL.

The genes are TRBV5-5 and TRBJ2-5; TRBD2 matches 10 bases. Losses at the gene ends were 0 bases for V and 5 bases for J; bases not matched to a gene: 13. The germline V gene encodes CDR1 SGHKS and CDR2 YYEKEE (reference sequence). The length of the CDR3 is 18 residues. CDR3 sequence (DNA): TGTGCCAGCAGCTTGGCCTCAGCGGGGGGGCCGGGTCGGGAGACCCAGTACTTC. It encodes CASSLASAGGPGRETQYF. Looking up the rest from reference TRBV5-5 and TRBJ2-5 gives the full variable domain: DAGVTQSPTHLIKTRGQQVTLRCSPISGHKSVSWYQQVLGQGPQFIFQYYEKEERGRGNFPDRFSARQFPNYSSELNVNALLLGDSALYLCASSLASAGGPGRETQYFGPGTRLLVL.

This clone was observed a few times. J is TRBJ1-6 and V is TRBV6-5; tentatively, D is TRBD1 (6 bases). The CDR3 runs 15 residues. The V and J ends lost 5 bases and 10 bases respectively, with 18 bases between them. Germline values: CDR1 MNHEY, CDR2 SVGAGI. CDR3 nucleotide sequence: TGTGCCAGCAGTGCCTGGGGGGCAAGGGACTCACCCCTCCACTTT. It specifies CASSAWGARDSPLHF.

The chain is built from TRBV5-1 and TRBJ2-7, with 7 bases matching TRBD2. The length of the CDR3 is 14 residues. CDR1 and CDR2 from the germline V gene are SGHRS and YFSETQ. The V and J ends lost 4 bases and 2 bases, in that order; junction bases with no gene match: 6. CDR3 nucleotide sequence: TGCGCCAGCAGCAGGCTAGCGGTAACCTACGAGCAGTACTTC. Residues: CASSRLAVTYEQYF.

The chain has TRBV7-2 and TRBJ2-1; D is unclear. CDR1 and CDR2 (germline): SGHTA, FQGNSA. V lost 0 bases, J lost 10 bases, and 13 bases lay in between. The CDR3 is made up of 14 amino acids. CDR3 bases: TGTGCCAGCAGCTTAGCCCTCGCGGCGACAGAGCAGTTCTTC. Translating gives CASSLALAATEQFF.

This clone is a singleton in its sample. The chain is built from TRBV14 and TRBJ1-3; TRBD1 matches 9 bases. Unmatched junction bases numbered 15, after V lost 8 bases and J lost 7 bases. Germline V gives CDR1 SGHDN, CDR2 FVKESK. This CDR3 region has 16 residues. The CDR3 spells CASGRTGEDLGNTIYF. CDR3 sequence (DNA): TGTGCCAGCGGCCGGACAGGGGAGGATCTCGGGAACACCATATATTTT.

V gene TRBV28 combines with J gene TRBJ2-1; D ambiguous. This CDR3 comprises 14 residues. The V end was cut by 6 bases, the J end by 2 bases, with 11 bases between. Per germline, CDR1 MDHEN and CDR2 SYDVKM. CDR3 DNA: TGTGCCAGCAGGCCTCCGCGTACCTACAATGAGCAGTTCTTC. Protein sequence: CASRPPRTYNEQFF.

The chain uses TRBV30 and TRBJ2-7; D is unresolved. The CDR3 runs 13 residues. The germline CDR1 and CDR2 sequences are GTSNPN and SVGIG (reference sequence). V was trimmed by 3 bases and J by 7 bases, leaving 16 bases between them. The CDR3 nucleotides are TGTGCCTGGAGGCAGGCGGTCAAGGGAGAGCAGTACTTC. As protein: CAWRQAVKGEQYF.

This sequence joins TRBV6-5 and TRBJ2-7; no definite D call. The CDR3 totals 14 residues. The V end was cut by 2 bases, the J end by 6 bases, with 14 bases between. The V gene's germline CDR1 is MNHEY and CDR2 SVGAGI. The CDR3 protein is CASSYLRFSGEQYF. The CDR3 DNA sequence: TGTGCCAGCAGTTACCTAAGGTTCTCGGGCGAGCAGTACTTC.